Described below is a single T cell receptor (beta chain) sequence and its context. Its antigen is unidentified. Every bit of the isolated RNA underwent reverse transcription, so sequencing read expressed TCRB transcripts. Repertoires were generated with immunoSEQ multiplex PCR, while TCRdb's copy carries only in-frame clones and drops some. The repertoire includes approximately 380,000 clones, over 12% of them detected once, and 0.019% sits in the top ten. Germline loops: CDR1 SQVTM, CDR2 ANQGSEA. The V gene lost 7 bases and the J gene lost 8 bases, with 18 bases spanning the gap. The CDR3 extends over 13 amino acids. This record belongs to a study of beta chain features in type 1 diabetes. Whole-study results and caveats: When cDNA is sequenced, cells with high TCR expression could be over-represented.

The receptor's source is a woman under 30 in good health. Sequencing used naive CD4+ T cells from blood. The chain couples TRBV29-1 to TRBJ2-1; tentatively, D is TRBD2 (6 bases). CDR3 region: CSAEGRFGYEQFF. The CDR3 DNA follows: TGCAGCGCGGAGGGCCGGTTTGGCTATGAGCAGTTCTTC.